The clone carrying this TCR beta chain was observed at least ten times. As yet, its antigen is unknown. These data come from a study of post-analysis software for immune sequencing data. Findings and caveats of the study: Four or five TRBV segments (TRBV5-6, TRBV5-1 and TRBV20-1 among them) occurred more frequently in patients than in controls.

J was trimmed by 6 bases and V by 3 bases; bases with no gene match: 2. From germline, CDR1 is DFQATT and CDR2 SNEGSKA (reference sequence). This CDR3 comprises 14 residues. Incorporated into the TCR beta cDNA libraries were unique molecular identifiers, which served to reduce PCR and sequencing biases. TCRdb re-called the PCR reads through MiXCR, storing one row per CDR3 protein. The sample yields around 200,000 distinct CDR3 sequences, 29% seen once. The rearrangement joins TRBV20-1 to TRBJ1-4; TRBD1 agrees at 12 bases. What was sequenced was blood. This receptor was identified in a girl aged 2-17 years with multiple sclerosis. The CDR3 region is CSASGTGGYEKLFF. The CDR3 nucleotides are TGCAGTGCTAGCGGGACAGGGGGCTATGAAAAACTGTTTTTT.